One sample yielded the 22 T cell receptor beta chains listed below, sequenced in a study of regulatory T cells in long-lasting Graves disease. Time point here: persistent/refractory GD, antithyroid drugs over 5 years with positive TRAb. Construction of the TCR library relied on RNA isolated from PBMCs. The authors built TCR beta libraries using iRepertoire HTBI primers and Arm-PCR of CDR3 regions. TCRdb ran MiXCR on the multiplex PCR reads and lists one entry per CDR3 protein. The repertoire consists of hundreds of thousands of distinct CDR3 sequences, with roughly 21% occurring once and the leading ten covering more than 6%. Sample: peripheral blood mononuclear cells (PBMCs), taken when the disease was refractory, from a patient treated with antithyroid drugs. The receptors here all came from a female donor with Graves disease.

The chain carries TRBV19 and TRBJ1-5; no definite D call. In germline, CDR1 is LNHDA, CDR2 SQIVND (reference sequence). There are 14 residues in the CDR3. V was trimmed by 1 base and J by 4 bases, leaving 8 bases between them. The CDR3 here is CASSIVGPNQPQHF. In DNA form, the CDR3 reads TGTGCCAGTAGTATAGTCGGACCTAATCAGCCCCAGCATTTT.

In DNA, the CDR3 is TGTGCCAGCAGTTTAAGCGGGGGGGTCAATGAGCAGTTCTTC. Encoded protein: CASSLSGGVNEQFF. This sequence joins TRBV27 and TRBJ2-5; 10 nucleotides line up with TRBD2. The J call may be wrong; the DNA end is better matched by TRBJ2-1. The CDR3 length is 14 residues. Per the germline V gene, CDR1 is MNHEY and CDR2 is SMNVEV (reference sequence).

This clonotype was recorded at least ten times. The chain employs TRBV11-2 and TRBJ2-5; D unclear. The germline gives CDR1 SGHAT, CDR2 FQNNGV. V dropped 5 bases and J dropped 5 bases, with 18 bases sitting between them. The CDR3 runs 15 residues. In DNA, the CDR3 is TGTGCCAGCAGCGAAGATGGTGGGTCCAGGGAGACCCAGTACTTC. This gives the protein CASSEDGGSRETQYF.

Written as DNA, the CDR3 is TGTGCCAGCTCACCGAGGGGAGACGGCACTGAAGCTTTCTTT. Translated, it gives CASSPRGDGTEAFF. The V gene is TRBV18, the J gene TRBJ1-1; maybe TRBD1 (5 bases). The CDR3 contains 14 residues. V was cut by 3 bases and J by 4 bases, with 12 bases left in between. Per the germline V gene, CDR1 is KGHSH and CDR2 is LQKENI. Full variable domain (rest looked up from reference TRBV18 and TRBJ1-1): NAGVMQNPRHLVRRRGQEARLRCSPMKGHSHVYWYRQLPEEGLKFMVYLQKENIIDESGMPKERFSAEFPKEGPSILRIQQVVRGDSAAYFCASSPRGDGTEAFFGQGTRLTVV.

The gene calls are TRBV15 and TRBJ2-6, with 8 bases matching TRBD2. V lost 4 bases, J lost 2 bases, and 7 bases stayed unmatched. Germline values: CDR1 LNHNV, CDR2 YYDKDF (reference sequence). The CDR3 is 17 amino acids. Here the CDR3 reads CATSKATGGAGANVLTF. CDR3 coding DNA: TGTGCCACCAGCAAAGCGACCGGGGGGGCTGGGGCCAACGTCCTGACTTTC.

This clonotype was recorded a few times. The gene calls are TRBV19 and TRBJ1-2; 7 positions agree with TRBD1. The CDR3 runs to 15 residues. J lost 7 bases, V lost 4 bases, and 12 bases had no gene match. The germline gives CDR1 LNHDA, CDR2 SQIVND (reference sequence). The CDR3 sequence: CASSRQTVTGSGYTF. CDR3 bases: TGTGCCAGTAGTAGACAGACGGTGACAGGGAGTGGCTACACCTTC.

This clonotype occurred many times. The chain links TRBV6-1 to TRBJ2-7, with a possible D match to TRBD1 (6 bases). The CDR3 consists of 10 residues. From germline, CDR1 is MNHNS and CDR2 SASEGT. V was clipped by 6 bases and J by 7 bases, with 7 bases between them. For the CDR3, the DNA is TGTGCCAGCAGCGACAGGGAGCAGTACTTC. Its protein is CASSDREQYF.

This clonotype was picked up many times. The rearrangement uses TRBV30 and TRBJ2-7, with D hard to call. The germline gives CDR1 GTSNPN, CDR2 SVGIG (reference sequence). V lost 3 bases, J lost 2 bases, and 8 bases lay in between. The length of the CDR3 is 12 residues. For the CDR3, the DNA is TGTGCCTGGAGCGGAGTAGCCTACGAGCAGTACTTC. Its protein product is CAWSGVAYEQYF. Together with reference TRBV30 and TRBJ2-7, the CDR3 gives the full variable domain: SQTIHQWPATLVQPVGSPLSLECTVEGTSNPNLYWYRQAAGRGLQLLFYSVGIGQISSEVPQNLSASRPQDRQFILSSKKLLLSDSGFYLCAWSGVAYEQYFGPGTRLTVT.

The genes are TRBV3-1 and TRBJ1-6; a possible D gene is TRBD1 (6 bases). The V gene's germline CDR1 is LGHDT and CDR2 YNNKEL (reference sequence). Trimming stripped 2 bases from V and 6 bases from J, with 11 bases between. The CDR3 is made up of 15 amino acids. The CDR3 DNA follows: TGTGCCAGCAGCCAACAGGGGACTCCTAATTCACCCCTCCACTTT. Its protein is CASSQQGTPNSPLHF.

The CDR3, as DNA: TGTGCCAGCAGCTTTACGCGAGCCCATGAGCAGTTCTTC. Translating it yields CASSFTRAHEQFF. The chain uses TRBV7-3 and TRBJ2-5, with D hard to call. TRBJ2-1 matches the DNA end more closely, so the J call is doubtful. The CDR3 is 13 residues long. The V gene's germline CDR1 is SGHTA and CDR2 FQGTGA.

There are many counts of this clonotype. The rearrangement uses TRBV30 and TRBJ2-5; no clear D. The CDR3 covers 11 residues. V lost 1 base and J 7 bases, leaving 7 bases between the germline ends. The germline CDR1 and CDR2 sequences are GTSNPN and SVGIG (reference sequence). In nucleotides, the CDR3 is TGTGCCTGGAGTGCCCCGGTGACCCAGTACTTC. Translation: CAWSAPVTQYF.

The chain combines TRBV20-1 with TRBJ2-2; the D call may be TRBD1 or TRBD2 (6 bases each). With 1 base removed from V and 4 bases from J, the gap between germline ends came to 10 bases. The germline V gene has CDR1 DFQATT and CDR2 SNEGSKA (reference sequence). The CDR3 spans 14 residues. CDR3 bases: TGCAGTGCTAGAGGTAGGGGGGCCACCGGGGAGCTGTTTTTT. It encodes CSARGRGATGELFF.

This clonotype showed up many times. The J gene is TRBJ1-1, the V gene TRBV30; the D gene is possibly TRBD1 (6 bases). Trimming removed 0 bases at V and 4 bases at J, with 12 bases between. The length of the CDR3 is 14 residues. Germline assignment: CDR1 GTSNPN and CDR2 SVGIG (reference sequence). The CDR3: CAWSVLGGGTEAFF. For the CDR3, the DNA is TGTGCCTGGAGTGTATTAGGGGGGGGCACTGAAGCTTTCTTT.

At least ten counts were recorded for this clonotype. The chain recombines TRBV10-3 with TRBJ1-2; 8 bases are shared with TRBD1. Germline CDR1 and CDR2: ENHRY and SYGVKD. The V gene end was trimmed by 2 bases and the J gene end by 5 bases; junction bases not matched to a gene: 4. The CDR3 extends over 14 amino acids. CDR3 DNA: TGTGCCATCAGTGAGCCGACAGGGGTGTATGGCTACACCTTC. Encoded protein: CAISEPTGVYGYTF.

Many counts were recorded for this clonotype. The chain joins TRBV11-2 to TRBJ2-5; 8 positions match TRBD1. The CDR3 has 13 amino acids. The J segment lost 4 bases and the V segment lost 5 bases, leaving 3 bases of the junction unmatched. Looked up from germline, CDR1 is SGHAT and CDR2 is FQNNGV. Here the CDR3 DNA reads TGTGCCAGCAGCCGCGGACAGGGAGAGACCCAGTACTTC. Its translation: CASSRGQGETQYF.

This clonotype was recorded a few times. The chain joins TRBV5-6 to TRBJ2-7; the match to TRBD2 covers 7 bases. Germline CDR1 and CDR2: SGHDT and YYEEEE. This CDR3 has 14 amino acids. V was pared by 4 bases and J by 6 bases, with 10 bases of the junction left unmatched. CDR3 DNA: TGTGCCAGCAGCGGGCAATGGGGGGGGAGCGAGCAGTACTTC. Amino acids: CASSGQWGGSEQYF.

This clonotype was observed a few times. The chain carries TRBV7-9 and TRBJ1-6; D not resolved. The germline V gene has CDR1 SEHNR and CDR2 FQNEAQ (reference sequence). The CDR3 totals 13 residues. The V end was cut by 5 bases, the J end by 6 bases, with 8 bases between. In DNA, the CDR3 is TGTGCCAGCAGCCCCCTTGTTAATTCACCCCTCCACTTT. It codes for CASSPLVNSPLHF.

The sample holds a few counts of this clonotype. The chain links TRBV28 to TRBJ2-6, with TRBD1 matching 8 bases. Germline V gives CDR1 MDHEN, CDR2 SYDVKM. V was clipped by 5 bases and J by 3 bases; unmatched bases: 3. This CDR3 region has 15 residues. CDR3 coding DNA: TGTGCCAGCAGTCTCAGGGGGCTTGGGGCCAACGTCCTGACTTTC. Amino acid sequence: CASSLRGLGANVLTF.

The chain employs TRBV29-1 and TRBJ1-5; perhaps TRBD1 as D (5 bases). The CDR3 runs to 16 residues. Germline CDR1 SQVTM, CDR2 ANQGSEA. Trimming pared 6 bases from V and 0 bases from J, leaving 18 bases between. The CDR3 loop reads CSVPGGTKNSNQPQHF. CDR3 in DNA: TGCAGCGTACCAGGCGGGACCAAGAATAGCAATCAGCCCCAGCATTTT.

This clonotype was detected ten times or more. The genes are TRBV20-1 and TRBJ1-1; D uncertain. The germline V gene encodes CDR1 DFQATT and CDR2 SNEGSKA (reference sequence). The V end was cut by 6 bases, the J end by 11 bases, with 19 bases between. The CDR3 loop spans 12 amino acids. The CDR3 here is CSASPQLKRAFF. The CDR3 DNA follows: TGCAGTGCCTCTCCCCAACTCAAGAGGGCTTTCTTT.

The sample holds many counts of this clonotype. The rearrangement joins TRBV12-3 or TRBV12-4 to TRBJ1-6; D call uncertain. Trimming stripped 7 bases from V and 6 bases from J, with 13 bases between. This CDR3 is built from 14 residues. CDR3 in DNA: TGTGCCAGCACCCTCGGACTCCCTAATTCACCCCTCCACTTT. This codes for CASTLGLPNSPLHF.

This clonotype was seen repeatedly, ten times or more. CDR3 sequence (DNA): TGTGCCAGCAGTTACTCGGGGGGTAGAGAAGCTTTCTTT. Translating it yields CASSYSGGREAFF. This chain links TRBV6-2 or TRBV6-3 with TRBJ1-1, with a tentative D call TRBD1 (5 bases). The CDR3 is 13 residues long. Germline CDR1 and CDR2: MNHEY and SVGEGT. Trimming left V 0 bases short and J 8 bases short, with 10 bases between.